The clone carrying this T cell receptor beta chain was observed once. The antigen remains unidentified. This sample was taken from a study of T cell responses to AZD1222 COVID-19 vaccine. Points from the study as a whole: Only six or seven AZD1222 recipients tested seropositive at baseline. The study found Spike-specific TCR breadth and depth rose after two AZD1222 doses.

Repertoires were generated with immunoSEQ multiplex PCR, while TCRdb's copy carries only in-frame clones and drops some. The sample comprises more than 75,000 clones, 88% of which are singletons, and 6.9% rests with the top ten. The V and J ends lost 4 bases and 2 bases, in that order; junction bases with no gene match: 5. Germline V gene lookup returns CDR1 MNHNS and CDR2 SASEGT. The CDR3 has 16 residues. The V gene is TRBV6-1, the J gene TRBJ2-3, with 11 bases fitting TRBD2. Material: peripheral blood, obtained 28 days after the second AZD1222 dose. The receptor was derived from an adult who received the AZD1222 COVID-19 vaccine. The CDR3 coding sequence is TGTGCCAGCAGTGTTACTAGCGGGAGCTACACAGATACGCAGTATTTT. It encodes CASSVTSGSYTDTQYF.